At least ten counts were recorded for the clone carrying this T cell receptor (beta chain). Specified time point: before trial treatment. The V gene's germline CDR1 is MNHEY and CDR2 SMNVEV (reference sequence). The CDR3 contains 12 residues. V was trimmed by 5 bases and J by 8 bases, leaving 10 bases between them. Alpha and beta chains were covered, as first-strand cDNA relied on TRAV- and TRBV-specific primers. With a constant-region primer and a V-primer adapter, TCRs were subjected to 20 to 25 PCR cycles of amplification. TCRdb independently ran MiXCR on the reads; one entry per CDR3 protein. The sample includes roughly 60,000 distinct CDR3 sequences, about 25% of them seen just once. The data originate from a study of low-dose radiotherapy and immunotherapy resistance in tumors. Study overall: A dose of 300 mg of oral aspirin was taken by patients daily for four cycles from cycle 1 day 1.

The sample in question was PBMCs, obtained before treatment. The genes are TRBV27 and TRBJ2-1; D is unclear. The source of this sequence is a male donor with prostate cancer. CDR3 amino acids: CASSARGHEQFF. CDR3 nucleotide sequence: TGTGCCAGCAGTGCCCGCGGCCATGAGCAGTTCTTC.